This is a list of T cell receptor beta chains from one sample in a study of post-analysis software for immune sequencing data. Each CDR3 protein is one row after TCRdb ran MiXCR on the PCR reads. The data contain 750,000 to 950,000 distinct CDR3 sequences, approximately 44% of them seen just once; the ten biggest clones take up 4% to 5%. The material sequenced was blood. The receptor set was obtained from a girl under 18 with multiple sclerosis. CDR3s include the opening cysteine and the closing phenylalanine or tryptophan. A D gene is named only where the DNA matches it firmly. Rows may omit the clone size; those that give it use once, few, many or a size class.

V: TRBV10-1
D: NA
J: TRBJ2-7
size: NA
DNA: TGCGCCAGCAGTGAGTCTCTGGCGGTCGAAGACGAGCAGTACTTC
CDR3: CASSESLAVEDEQYF

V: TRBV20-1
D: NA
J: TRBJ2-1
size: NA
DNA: TGCAGTGCTAGCCCCTCCTACAATGAGCAGTTCTTC
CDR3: CSASPSYNEQFF

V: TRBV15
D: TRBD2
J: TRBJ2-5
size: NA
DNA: TGTGCCACCAGCATGTGGGCGGGAGGCTACCAAGAGACCCAGTACTTC
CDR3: CATSMWAGGYQETQYF

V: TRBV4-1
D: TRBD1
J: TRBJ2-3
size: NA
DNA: TGCGCCAGCAGCCAAGTAGACTTGGACAGGGACCGGTATTTT
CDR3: CASSQVDLDRDRYF

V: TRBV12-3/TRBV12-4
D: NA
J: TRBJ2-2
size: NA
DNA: TGTGCCAGCAGTTTAGTGGGGACCGGGGAGCTGTTTTTT
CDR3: CASSLVGTGELFF

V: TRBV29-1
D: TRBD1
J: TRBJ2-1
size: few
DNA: TGCAGCGTTGGGGGGACAGGCACTTACAATGAGCAGTTCTTC
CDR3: CSVGGTGTYNEQFF

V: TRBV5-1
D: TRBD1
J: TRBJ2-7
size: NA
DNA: TGCGCCAGCAGGGCAGGGGGTACCCACGAGCAGTACTTC
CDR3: CASRAGGTHEQYF

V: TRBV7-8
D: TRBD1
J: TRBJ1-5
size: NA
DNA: TGTGCCAGCAGCTGGGGGACAGCTGGCAATCAGCCCCAGCATTTT
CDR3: CASSWGTAGNQPQHF

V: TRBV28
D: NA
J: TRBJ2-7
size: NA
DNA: TGTGCCAGCAGTTACGGGGCAGAGAGCTCCTACGAGCAGTACTTC
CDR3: CASSYGAESSYEQYF

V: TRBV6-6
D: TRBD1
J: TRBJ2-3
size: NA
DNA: TGTGCCAGCAGTTACTCCGGGACAGGGTGGGCAGATACGCAGTATTTT
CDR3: CASSYSGTGWADTQYF

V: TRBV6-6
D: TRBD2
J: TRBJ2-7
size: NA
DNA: TGTGCCACGGGTGGGGCTAGCGGAACCTGCGAGCAGTACTTC
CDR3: CATGGASGTCEQYF

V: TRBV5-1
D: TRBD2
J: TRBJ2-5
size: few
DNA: TGCGCCAGCAGCTTGGATGGGACTAGTCAAGAGACCCAGTACTTC
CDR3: CASSLDGTSQETQYF

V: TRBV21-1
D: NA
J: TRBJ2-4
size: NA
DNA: TGTGCCAGCAGTCAAAGGTCACTAGCCAAAAACATTCAGTACTTC
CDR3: CASSQRSLAKNIQYF

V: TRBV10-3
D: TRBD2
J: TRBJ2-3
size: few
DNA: TGTGCCATCGGTGAGTCGACGCTAGCGGGGATCACAGATACGCAGTATTTT
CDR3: CAIGESTLAGITDTQYF

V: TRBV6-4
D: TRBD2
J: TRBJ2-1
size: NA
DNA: TGTGCCAGCAGTGAACGGCCTAGCGGGTCCTACAATGAGCAGTTCTTC
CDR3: CASSERPSGSYNEQFF

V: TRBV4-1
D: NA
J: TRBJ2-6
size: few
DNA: TGCGCCAGCAGCCAAGAACCGACCGCGCAGGGAGGGGCCAACGTCCTGACTTTC
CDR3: CASSQEPTAQGGANVLTF

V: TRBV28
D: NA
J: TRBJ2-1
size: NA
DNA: TGTGCCAGCAGCAGAAGTGAGCAGTTCTTC
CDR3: CASSRSEQFF

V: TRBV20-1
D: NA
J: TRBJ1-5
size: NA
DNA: TGCAGTGCTAGAGAAAGGAGGAACAGTGATCAGCCCCAGCATTTT
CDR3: CSARERRNSDQPQHF

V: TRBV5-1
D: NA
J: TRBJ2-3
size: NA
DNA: TGCGCCAGCAGCTCCACCATTGGAGCGGGCGCTAGCACAGATACGCAGTATTTT
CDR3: CASSSTIGAGASTDTQYF

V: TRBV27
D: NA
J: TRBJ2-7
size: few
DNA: TGTGCCAGCAGTTTAGGGGCTTTCAGCTCCTACGAGCAGTACTTC
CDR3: CASSLGAFSSYEQYF

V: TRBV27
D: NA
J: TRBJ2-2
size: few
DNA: TGTGCCAGCAGGAGGGCGTACGGGGAGCTGTTTTTT
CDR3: CASRRAYGELFF

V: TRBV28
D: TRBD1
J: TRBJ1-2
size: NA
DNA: TGTGCCAGCTCCCCTTCTGGGACAGCCTCACCAAACTATGGCTACACCTTC
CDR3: CASSPSGTASPNYGYTF

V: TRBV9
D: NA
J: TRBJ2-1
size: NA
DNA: TGTGCCAGCCGGACCCGAGCCAACAATGAGCAGTTCTTC
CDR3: CASRTRANNEQFF

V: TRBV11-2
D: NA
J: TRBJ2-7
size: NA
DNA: TGTGCCAGCAGCTTAGGGGGAATCAGGGAGCAGTACTTC
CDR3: CASSLGGIREQYF

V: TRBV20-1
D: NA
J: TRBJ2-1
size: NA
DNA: TGCAGTGCTATGTTTGCGGGTACTTCCTACAATGAGCAGTTCTTC
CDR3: CSAMFAGTSYNEQFF

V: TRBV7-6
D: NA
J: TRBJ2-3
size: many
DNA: TGTGCCAGCAGCCTCGGGGTTTTAGTCGCAGATACGCAGTATTTT
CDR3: CASSLGVLVADTQYF

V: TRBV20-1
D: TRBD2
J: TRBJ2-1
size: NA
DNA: TGCAGTGCTCCGCGGGGGGGTGTTGAGCAGTTCTTC
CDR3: CSAPRGGVEQFF

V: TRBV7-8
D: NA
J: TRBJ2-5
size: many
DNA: TGTGCCAGCAGAGTTATTCGTCGGACAGAACAAGAGACCCAGTACTTC
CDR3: CASRVIRRTEQETQYF

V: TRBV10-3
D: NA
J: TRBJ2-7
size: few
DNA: TGTGCCATCAGTTCTAGCTACGAGCAGTACTTC
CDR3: CAISSSYEQYF

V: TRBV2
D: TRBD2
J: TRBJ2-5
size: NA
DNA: TGTGCCAGCGGCGGGGCGGGAGGGCCTATGAAGACCCAGTACTTC
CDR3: CASGGAGGPMKTQYF

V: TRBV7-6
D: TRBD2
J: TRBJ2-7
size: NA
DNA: TGTGCCAGCAGCTTAGCGGGGACTAGCGACGAGCAGTACTTC
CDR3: CASSLAGTSDEQYF

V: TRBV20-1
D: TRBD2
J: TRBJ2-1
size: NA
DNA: TGCAGTGCCACTCCGGGGACTAGCGGGAGAAGTGAGCAGTTCTTC
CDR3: CSATPGTSGRSEQFF

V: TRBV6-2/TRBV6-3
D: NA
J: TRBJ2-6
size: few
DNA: TGTGCCAGCAGTTACTTTGGGTCTGGGGCCAACGTCCTGACTTTC
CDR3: CASSYFGSGANVLTF